These 17 T cell receptor beta chains were all obtained from the same sample, sequenced in a study of cytomegalovirus exposure and HLA in healthy donors. Both 60 Vbeta primers and 13 Jbeta primers went into the PCR. Measured with immunoSEQ multiplex PCR; TCRdb has only the in-frame clones, and not every one. The sample has over 200,000 clones, 70% seen once; the top ten hold about 3%. Input material: PBMCs. These receptors all stem from a middle-aged man in good health and CMV-seropositive.

The J gene is TRBJ1-2, the V gene TRBV2; D is unresolved. The CDR3 runs 16 residues. CDR1 and CDR2 (germline): SNHLY, FYNNEI. Trimming took 8 bases from V and 0 from J, leaving 19 bases between them. In DNA, the CDR3 is TGTGCCAGCTTAGGTAGCGGCAGGCCCTCTAACTATGGCTACACCTTC. Amino acids: CASLGSGRPSNYGYTF. Combining the CDR3 with reference TRBV2 and TRBJ1-2 gives the whole variable domain EPEVTQTPSHQVTQMGQEVILRCVPISNHLYFYWYRQILGQKVEFLVSFYNNEISEKSEIFDDQFSVERPDGSNFTLKIRSTKLEDSAMYFCASLGSGRPSNYGYTFGSGTRLTVV.

The chain employs TRBV6-5 and TRBJ2-3, with 9 bases identical to TRBD1. CDR1 is MNHEY and CDR2 is SVGAGI in the germline V gene. V trimming: 2 bases; J trimming: 3 bases; junction bases outside the gene matches: 6. CDR3 length: 16 residues. The CDR3 is CASSYRTGVGTDTQYF. CDR3 sequence (DNA): TGTGCCAGCAGTTACCGGACAGGGGTAGGGACAGATACGCAGTATTTT.

This rearrangement joins TRBV13 to TRBJ1-1; D is possibly TRBD1 (6 bases). The CDR3 extends over 14 amino acids. Germline V gene lookup returns CDR1 PRHDT and CDR2 FYEKMQ (reference sequence). The V end was cut by 5 bases, the J end by 7 bases, with 17 bases between. The chain's CDR3 is CASSPSQGSFEAFF. The DNA for the CDR3 is TGTGCCAGCAGCCCGTCCCAGGGGAGTTTTGAAGCTTTCTTT.

The gene calls are TRBV7-3 and TRBJ2-3; perhaps TRBD2 as D (6 bases). The length of the CDR3 is 14 residues. Trimming took 3 bases from V and 1 from J, leaving 8 bases between them. The germline V gene has CDR1 SGHTA and CDR2 FQGTGA. CDR3 protein: CASSFGGRTDTQYF. The CDR3 region has the DNA TGTGCCAGCAGCTTCGGGGGACGCACAGATACGCAGTATTTT.

V gene TRBV7-6 combines with J gene TRBJ2-3; D might be TRBD1 (6 bases). Trimming shortened V by 5 bases and J by 1 base, and 13 bases separated the two germline ends. The CDR3 runs 15 residues. CDR1 is SGHVS, CDR2 FNYEAQ, per germline. CDR3 in DNA: TGTGCCAGCAGCCTTCGGAACAGGGGCACAGATACGCAGTATTTT. It specifies CASSLRNRGTDTQYF.

V and J are TRBV5-8 and TRBJ2-7; TRBD1 is a possible D gene (6 bases). With 0 bases removed from V and 3 bases from J, the gap between germline ends came to 19 bases. The CDR3 runs to 17 residues. From germline, CDR1 is SGHTS and CDR2 YDEGEE. CDR3 DNA sequence: TGTGCCAGCAGCTTGGAATACAGGGTCTCTGCTAACTACGAGCAGTACTTC. Translating gives CASSLEYRVSANYEQYF.

This clone has only a few counts. The chain carries TRBV18 and TRBJ2-5, with D possibly TRBD1 on 6 matching bases. The V and J ends lost 1 base and 5 bases respectively, with 11 bases between them. The CDR3 is 14 amino acids. Germline V lookup: CDR1 KGHSH, CDR2 LQKENI. This CDR3 is CASSPHDRLETQYF. For the CDR3, the DNA is TGTGCCAGCTCACCACACGACAGGTTGGAGACCCAGTACTTC.

The chain is built from TRBV28 and TRBJ2-7, with D possibly matching TRBD1 (7 bases). The V end was cut by 2 bases, the J end by 3 bases, with 14 bases between. Germline lookup yields CDR1 MDHEN and CDR2 SYDVKM. The CDR3 consists of 15 residues. This chain's CDR3 is CASSLNGGGHYEQYF. DNA of the CDR3: TGTGCCAGCAGTTTAAATGGAGGGGGCCACTACGAGCAGTACTTC. Drawing the rest from reference TRBV28 and TRBJ2-7, the complete variable domain is DVKVTQSSRYLVKRTGEKVFLECVQDMDHENMFWYRQDPGLGLRLIYFSYDVKMKEKGDIPEGYSVSREKKERFSLILESASTNQTSMYLCASSLNGGGHYEQYFGPGTRLTVT.

This clone was seen a few times. This chain links TRBV29-1 with TRBJ1-1, with D unclear. The germline gives CDR1 SQVTM, CDR2 ANQGSEA. The length of the CDR3 is 14 residues. Deletions cut 4 bases from V and 6 bases from J, with 18 bases between. The CDR3, as DNA: TGCAGCGTTGGAGGAGGGCCAAATGGAGCTGAAGCTTTCTTT. It codes for CSVGGGPNGAEAFF.

This chain links TRBV7-2 with TRBJ2-3; D is uncertain. Deletions cut 2 bases from V and 0 bases from J, with 15 bases between. CDR3 length: 17 residues. CDR1 and CDR2 (germline): SGHTA, FQGNSA. The CDR3: CASSLTLTRSSTDTQYF. CDR3 sequence (DNA): TGTGCCAGCAGCTTAACACTGACACGCTCTAGCACAGATACGCAGTATTTT. Looking up the rest from reference TRBV7-2 and TRBJ2-3 gives the full variable domain: GAGVSQSPSNKVTEKGKDVELRCDPISGHTALYWYRQSLGQGLEFLIYFQGNSAPDKSGLPSDRFSAERTGGSVSTLTIQRTQQEDSAVYLCASSLTLTRSSTDTQYFGPGTRLTVL.

Written as DNA, the CDR3 is TGTGCCAGCAGCTTAGGGCAGGGGCGCGTCTATGGCTACACCTTC. It is translated as CASSLGQGRVYGYTF. The chain is built from TRBV11-3 and TRBJ1-2, with a possible D match to TRBD1 (6 bases). In germline, CDR1 is SGHNT, CDR2 YENEEA. The V gene lost 1 base and the J gene lost 4 bases, with 13 bases spanning the gap. The CDR3 is made up of 15 amino acids.

This clone was picked up a small number of times. The CDR3 reads CASSLAFGFYEQYF. As DNA, the CDR3 is TGTGCCAGCAGCTTAGCCTTCGGTTTCTACGAGCAGTACTTC. The rearrangement uses TRBV11-2 and TRBJ2-7; D gene unclear. Trimming shortened V by 1 base and J by 3 bases, and 10 bases separated the two germline ends. The CDR3 sequence is 14 residues long. Germline lookup yields CDR1 SGHAT and CDR2 FQNNGV.

The chain employs TRBV7-3 and TRBJ1-5, with a tentative D call TRBD1 (5 bases). The CDR3 runs 19 residues. Trimming cost V 1 base and J 7 bases, with 26 bases left between them. From germline, CDR1 is SGHTA and CDR2 FQGTGA. This CDR3 reads CASSLMLARERGKKQPQHF. CDR3 nucleotide sequence: TGTGCCAGCAGCTTAATGTTAGCGAGAGAGCGGGGCAAGAAACAGCCCCAGCATTTT. Based on the CDR3 plus reference TRBV7-3 and TRBJ1-5, the full variable domain is GAGVSQTPSNKVTEKGKYVELRCDPISGHTALYWYRQSLGQGPEFLIYFQGTGAADDSGLPNDRFFAVRPEGSVSTLKIQRTERGDSAVYLCASSLMLARERGKKQPQHFGDGTRLSIL.

V and J are TRBV6-1 and TRBJ1-1; a weak D match, TRBD1 (5 bases). Trimming stripped 6 bases from V and 4 bases from J, with 9 bases between. The germline gives CDR1 MNHNS, CDR2 SASEGT. The CDR3 contains 12 residues. The CDR3 DNA follows: TGTGCCAGCAGGTCGGGGGGCACTGAAGCTTTCTTT. Translated: CASRSGGTEAFF.

A few counts support this clone. V usage is TRBV14 and J usage is TRBJ1-1; a possible D gene is TRBD1 (6 bases). V dropped 4 bases and J dropped 5 bases, with 11 bases sitting between them. Per the germline V gene, CDR1 is SGHDN and CDR2 is FVKESK. This CDR3 comprises 13 residues. The CDR3 region is CASSLDRRTEAFF. The CDR3 DNA reads TGTGCCAGCAGCCTGGACAGAAGGACTGAAGCTTTCTTT.

V usage is TRBV28 and J usage is TRBJ1-5; 8 positions agree with TRBD1. Germline V gene data show CDR1 as MDHEN and CDR2 as SYDVKM. V trimming: 6 bases; J trimming: 1 base; junction bases outside the gene matches: 5. This CDR3 comprises 15 residues. The CDR3 bases are TGTGCCAGCAGATGGGGGACAGGAAGCAATCAGCCCCAGCATTTT. Translation: CASRWGTGSNQPQHF.

This clone was found a few times. The chain joins TRBV7-2 to TRBJ1-2, with unresolved D. The CDR3 contains 13 residues. CDR1 is SGHTA, CDR2 FQGNSA, per germline. V lost 1 base and J lost 7, with 10 bases in between. CDR3 DNA: TGTGCCAGCAGCTTAGGGAGGGCCGTTGGCTACACCTTC. As protein: CASSLGRAVGYTF.